The sequence of this T cell receptor beta chain was determined in a study of shared clonotypes between healthy human individuals. The CDR3 consists of 18 residues. Germline-derived CDR1 and CDR2 are SGHRS and YFSETQ. V gave up 3 bases and J gave up 1 base; unmatched junction bases: 8. The table came from immunoSEQ multiplex PCR; TCRdb's copy has only in-frame clones and leaves some out. The data show 2 million to 2.5 million clones, approximately 94% seen once. Free of recent acute infections or vaccinations, the donors were healthy HIV-negative adults. Donors, without exception, were Caucasian adults residing in Nashville, Tennessee.

The sequence was obtained from a man aged 18 to 35 in good health. V usage is TRBV5-1 and J usage is TRBJ2-5, with 14 positions matching TRBD2. Material: naive CD4+ T cells sorted from blood. Noted subset: CD45RA+ positively selected. CDR3: CASSYRTSGGTLQETQYF. CDR3 sequence (DNA): TGCGCCAGCAGCTATAGGACTAGCGGGGGGACTCTCCAAGAGACCCAGTACTTC.